Described below is a single T cell receptor beta chain sequence and its context. In the source study's methods: Nucleated cell number was recorded as an estimate derived from reference gene primer amplification. TCRdb keeps only in-frame clones here, not all; method: immunoSEQ multiplex PCR. V and J calls and clone size are given by that table; D and trimming were obtained from the DNA. Here the sample spans roughly 250,000 clones, around 90% being singletons. This sample stems from a study of blood T cell repertoires in COVID-19. This sequence originates from a man over 45 who had been exposed to COVID-19. Sequencing was done on a sample of PBMCs or T cells enriched from blood (not recorded which).

CDR3 coding DNA: TGCAGCGTCGACAGTGCCCTTGGGGCTACGCAGTATTTT. It encodes CSVDSALGATQYF. The genes are TRBV29-1 and TRBJ2-3, with TRBD1 as a possible D gene (5 bases). CDR1 SQVTM and CDR2 ANQGSEA come from the germline V gene. Trimming pared 6 bases from V and 8 bases from J, leaving 18 bases between. This CDR3 spans 13 amino acids.